These 27 T cell receptor beta chains were all obtained from the same sample, sequenced in a study of blood T cells in healthy people across ages. The use of a sample-barcoded 5' primer and a J-beta primer mix characterized a second PCR of roughly 7 to 11 cycles. TCRdb used MiXCR to reprocess the 5' RACE reads, holding one entry per CDR3 protein. The table lists roughly 1,500,000 distinct CDR3 sequences, roughly a third of them singletons. The specimen sequenced was blood. These receptors all come from a woman aged 30 to 39 in good health.

This clonotype has just one count. The V gene is TRBV28, the J gene TRBJ2-7; 7 bases align to TRBD1. The V gene end was trimmed by 10 bases and the J gene end by 2 bases; junction bases not matched to a gene: 11. The length of the CDR3 is 14 residues. Looked up from germline, CDR1 is MDHEN and CDR2 is SYDVKM. The CDR3 reads CATHSGTAPYEQYF. CDR3 DNA: TGTGCCACCCATTCCGGGACAGCCCCCTACGAGCAGTACTTC.

The sample holds a few counts of this clonotype. The chain is built from TRBV18 and TRBJ2-3; the D gene could be TRBD1 or TRBD2 (6 bases each). Per germline, CDR1 KGHSH and CDR2 LQKENI. V lost 3 bases, J lost 2 bases, and 12 bases lay in between. The CDR3 covers 15 residues. CDR3 protein: CASSPVGGHTDTQYF. In nucleotides, the CDR3 is TGTGCCAGCTCACCGGTCGGGGGACACACAGATACGCAGTATTTT. The full variable domain, its missing parts supplied by reference TRBV18 and TRBJ2-3, is NAGVMQNPRHLVRRRGQEARLRCSPMKGHSHVYWYRQLPEEGLKFMVYLQKENIIDESGMPKERFSAEFPKEGPSILRIQQVVRGDSAAYFCASSPVGGHTDTQYFGPGTRLTVL.

In nucleotides, the CDR3 is TGTGCCATCAGTGCCGGGACAGGGACTCTCCAAGAGACCCAGTACTTC. Translation gives CAISAGTGTLQETQYF. V is TRBV10-3 and J is TRBJ2-5; TRBD1 agrees at 9 bases. V gave up 4 bases and J gave up 1 base; unmatched junction bases: 7. The CDR3 extends over 16 amino acids. In germline, CDR1 is ENHRY, CDR2 SYGVKD.

This clonotype was observed a handful of times. The chain is built from TRBV27 and TRBJ1-2; a possible D gene is TRBD1 (5 bases). Looked up from germline, CDR1 is MNHEY and CDR2 is SMNVEV (reference sequence). The CDR3 sequence is 15 residues long. The ends were cut back, 6 bases at V and 5 bases at J, with 19 bases in the middle. CDR3 coding DNA: TGTGCCAGCAGAAAAGACACCCTGAAGGGGTATGGCTACACCTTC. Its protein is CASRKDTLKGYGYTF.

V gene TRBV12-5 combines with J gene TRBJ2-3; unclear D gene. Per germline, CDR1 LGHNT and CDR2 FRNRAP. The CDR3 runs 10 residues. The CDR3 protein is CAMIRLRQYF. The CDR3 DNA reads as TGTGCGATGATCCGGCTTAGGCAGTATTTT. The full variable domain, with the rest looked up from reference TRBV12-5 and TRBJ2-3, is DARVTQTPRHKVTEMGQEVTMRCQPILGHNTVFWYRQTMMQGLELLAYFRNRAPLDDSGMPKDRFSAEMPDATLATLKIQPSEPRDSAVYFCAMIRLRQYFGPGTRLTVL.

The gene calls are TRBV9 and TRBJ2-3; D assignment may be TRBD1 or TRBD2 (5 bases each). The CDR3 extends over 16 amino acids. From germline, CDR1 is SGDLS and CDR2 YYNGEE. V lost 0 bases, J lost 0 bases, and 11 bases lay in between. CDR3 nucleotide sequence: TGTGCCAGCAGCGTAGCTAACGGGGCTAGCACAGATACGCAGTATTTT. This encodes CASSVANGASTDTQYF.

The chain carries TRBV7-9 and TRBJ2-7; 7 nucleotides match TRBD1. Germline CDR1 SEHNR, CDR2 FQNEAQ (reference sequence). CDR3 length: 17 residues. V shed 3 bases, J shed 5 bases, and the junction held 16 bases outside the gene matches. The CDR3 reads CASSLETTRQGTHEQYF. CDR3 in DNA: TGTGCCAGCAGCTTGGAGACTACGCGACAGGGTACCCACGAGCAGTACTTC.

In its sample, this clonotype was seen a few times. J is TRBJ2-1 and V is TRBV2, with 9 bases lining up with TRBD1. Germline values: CDR1 SNHLY, CDR2 FYNNEI. V trimming: 5 bases; J trimming: 3 bases; junction bases outside the gene matches: 8. The CDR3 contains 16 residues. Here the CDR3 DNA reads TGTGCCAGCAGTAAAACCGGGACAGGGAGCTACAATGAGCAGTTCTTC. Residues: CASSKTGTGSYNEQFF.

This chain links TRBV5-1 with TRBJ2-5, with 8 bases fitting TRBD1. CDR1 and CDR2 (germline): SGHRS, YFSETQ. J was trimmed by 4 bases and V by 3 bases; bases with no gene match: 8. This CDR3 is built from 15 residues. The CDR3, as DNA: TGCGCCAGCAGCTACGGATCAGGGGGCATAGAGACCCAGTACTTC. Translation gives CASSYGSGGIETQYF.

The chain is built from TRBV9 and TRBJ2-3, with 7 bases matching TRBD2. V dropped 0 bases and J dropped 1; count of bases not matched to a gene: 8. The germline V gene has CDR1 SGDLS and CDR2 YYNGEE. This CDR3 is 17 amino acids long. CDR3 nucleotide sequence: TGTGCCAGCAGCGTAGACATTAGTGGGAGGGGCACAGATACGCAGTATTTT. Translated, it gives CASSVDISGRGTDTQYF.

The CDR3 nucleotides are TGCAGTGCTAGAGGGCCCTTATGGGAGTCTCGGCATGAGCAGTTCTTC. Protein: CSARGPLWESRHEQFF. The V and J genes are TRBV20-1 and TRBJ2-1; maybe TRBD2 (5 bases). Germline CDR1 and CDR2: DFQATT and SNEGSKA (reference sequence). V was clipped by 1 base and J by 8 bases, with 21 bases between them. The CDR3 spans 16 residues.

This clonotype was seen more than once but under ten times. The chain recombines TRBV20-1 with TRBJ2-7, with D hard to call. This CDR3 region has 12 residues. The germline V gene has CDR1 DFQATT and CDR2 SNEGSKA (reference sequence). The V gene lost 3 bases and the J gene lost 3 bases, with 9 bases spanning the gap. CDR3 in amino acids: CSARAEDYEQYF. The CDR3 coding sequence is TGCAGTGCTAGGGCCGAAGACTACGAGCAGTACTTC.

The rearrangement uses TRBV18 and TRBJ2-5; D might be TRBD1 (6 bases). The germline V and J ends were trimmed by 6 bases and 5 bases, with 19 bases remaining between them. Germline values: CDR1 KGHSH, CDR2 LQKENI. The CDR3 runs 15 residues. The CDR3 is CASSLGTLGRETQYF. CDR3 DNA sequence: TGTGCCAGCTCGCTTGGGACACTGGGCCGGGAGACCCAGTACTTC.

The genes are TRBV4-1 and TRBJ1-2, with D possibly matching TRBD1 (5 bases). V was clipped by 2 bases and J by 2 bases, with 15 bases between them. Germline loops: CDR1 MGHRA, CDR2 YSYEKL. The CDR3 length is 16 residues. The CDR3 region has the DNA TGCGCCAGCAGCCAATTCGAACAGGTCTCCAACTATGGCTACACCTTC. It is translated as CASSQFEQVSNYGYTF.

The chain carries TRBV20-1 and TRBJ1-5; no clear D gene. The CDR3 has 15 residues. The germline V gene has CDR1 DFQATT and CDR2 SNEGSKA (reference sequence). With 0 bases removed from V and 5 bases from J, the gap between germline ends came to 14 bases. The CDR3 here is CSARDPGDLDQPQHF. The DNA for the CDR3 is TGCAGTGCTAGAGACCCCGGGGATTTGGATCAGCCCCAGCATTTT.

The chain has TRBV4-1 and TRBJ2-5; D might be TRBD1 or TRBD2, each matching 6 bases. The length of the CDR3 is 16 residues. V gave up 4 bases and J gave up 2 bases, with 17 bases separating them. Germline loops: CDR1 MGHRA, CDR2 YSYEKL. The CDR3 DNA sequence: TGCGCCAGCAGCCGGGGGGCCTTAGTTAAACAAGAGACCCAGTACTTC. It codes for CASSRGALVKQETQYF.

The chain has TRBV5-1 and TRBJ1-1, with D unclear. The CDR3 is 15 residues long. Germline V gene lookup returns CDR1 SGHRS and CDR2 YFSETQ. Trimming left V 2 bases short and J 1 base short, with 12 bases between. The CDR3 DNA sequence: TGCGCCAGCAGCTTTGGACGGAACAGGAACACTGAAGCTTTCTTT. As protein: CASSFGRNRNTEAFF.

The V and J genes are TRBV20-1 and TRBJ2-3, with D possibly being TRBD2 (5 bases). The CDR3 is made up of 15 amino acids. Looked up from germline, CDR1 is DFQATT and CDR2 is SNEGSKA (reference sequence). The germline V and J ends were trimmed by 3 bases and 0 bases, with 13 bases remaining between them. The CDR3 reads CSARIPLASTDTQYF. In DNA form, the CDR3 reads TGCAGTGCTAGGATCCCGCTAGCTAGCACAGATACGCAGTATTTT.

The rearrangement joins TRBV9 to TRBJ2-1; TRBD2 aligns across 12 bases. V lost 6 bases, J lost 6 bases, and 7 bases stayed unmatched. The germline gives CDR1 SGDLS, CDR2 YYNGEE. This CDR3 is built from 15 residues. The CDR3 DNA sequence: TGTGCCAGCATCGCTTCTAGCGGGAGGGCCAATGAGCAGTTCTTC. It specifies CASIASSGRANEQFF.

This sequence joins TRBV6-2 or TRBV6-3 and TRBJ2-5, with 9 bases aligning to TRBD1. Germline CDR1 and CDR2: MNHEY and SVGEGT. Trimming removed 5 bases from V and 5 bases from J; junction bases left unmatched: 6. The CDR3 contains 14 residues. The CDR3 region has the DNA TGTGCCAGCAGTGGACAGGGGATGGCGGAGACCCAGTACTTC. Protein: CASSGQGMAETQYF.

This clonotype was detected once. The chain carries TRBV27 and TRBJ2-1, with 9 bases that match TRBD2. Germline V gene data show CDR1 as MNHEY and CDR2 as SMNVEV (reference sequence). CDR3 length: 17 amino acids. The V and J ends lost 0 bases and 4 bases, in that order; junction bases with no gene match: 7. CDR3 region: CASSLSPPSGTYNEQFF. The CDR3 bases are TGTGCCAGCAGTTTATCGCCTCCTAGCGGGACTTACAATGAGCAGTTCTTC.

V and J are TRBV3-1 and TRBJ2-7; D tentatively fits TRBD1 or TRBD2 (5 bases each). Germline CDR1 is LGHDT and CDR2 is YNNKEL (reference sequence). V shed 4 bases and J shed 5 bases, with 12 bases lying between them. The CDR3 loop spans 13 amino acids. CDR3: CASSLPRGHEQYF. CDR3 DNA: TGTGCCAGCAGCCTGCCACGGGGCCACGAGCAGTACTTC.

As concerns this clonotype: One end of the junction varies from germline; a read error may be responsible. The chain uses TRBV4-1 and TRBJ1-4; TRBD1 is a possible D gene (5 bases). CDR1 and CDR2 (germline): MGHRA, YSYEKL. The CDR3 has 13 amino acids. The CDR3 reads CASSQDAGLKLFF. The CDR3 bases are TGCGCTAGCAGCCAAGATGCAGGGCTCAAACTGTTTTTT.

The chain links TRBV27 to TRBJ1-2; 7 bases are a match to TRBD1. Per the germline V gene, CDR1 is MNHEY and CDR2 is SMNVEV (reference sequence). The CDR3 has 15 amino acids. V shed 5 bases and J 4 bases; nucleotides not matched to a gene: 10. CDR3 nucleotide sequence: TGTGCCAGCAGTCCCGGTGGGACAGTTAGCTATGGCTACACCTTC. It is translated as CASSPGGTVSYGYTF.

This clonotype was seen only a few times. The chain links TRBV20-1 to TRBJ2-1; 10 bases are a match to TRBD2. CDR1 is DFQATT, CDR2 SNEGSKA, per germline (reference sequence). V was clipped by 3 bases and J by 2 bases; unmatched bases: 13. The CDR3 runs 18 residues. CDR3 amino acids: CSASPRRLAGGAYNEQFF. CDR3 coding DNA: TGCAGTGCTAGCCCTCGTAGGTTAGCGGGGGGTGCCTACAATGAGCAGTTCTTC.

The V call is TRBV5-1, the J call TRBJ2-4; 7 bases match TRBD2. The end of the DNA fits TRBJ2-7 better, so the J call may be wrong. The CDR3 sequence is 14 residues long. Germline V CDR1 and CDR2: SGHRS, YFSETQ. For the CDR3, the DNA is TGCGCCAGCAGGCGGGACTACCCCTCCTACGAGCAGTACTTC. Encoded protein: CASRRDYPSYEQYF.

This clonotype was counted ten times or more. The chain has TRBV29-1 and TRBJ2-7; D might be TRBD1 or TRBD2, each matching 5 bases. CDR3 size: 12 residues. With 0 bases removed from V and 4 bases from J, the gap between germline ends came to 7 bases. Germline V lookup: CDR1 SQVTM, CDR2 ANQGSEA. The CDR3 DNA follows: TGCAGCGTTGAAGATGGGGGTTACGAGCAGTACTTC. It is translated as CSVEDGGYEQYF.